This entry is about one T cell receptor (beta chain). The table lists this clonotype with many counts. This receptor's antigen is unknown. No qualities accompany the bases; no much larger clone lies one base away. These data originate in a study of T cell repertoires in cytomegalovirus infection (dated by TCRdb to about 2019). Context from the whole study: The HLA type of each donor mattered for the analysis, because public TCR beta signatures pointed to carriage of CMV infection along with the matching HLA type. What the research found in general, with its limitations: The ex vivo response was dominated by HLA-C-restricted CMV-specific TCR beta clonotypes, which also provided the single most frequent clonotype in two of eight donors. In both this cohort and an independent cohort of under 450 donors, the cumulative frequency of public TCR beta family members distinguished carriers of CMV infection plus the relevant HLA type.

Sequencing was performed on an Illumina HiSeq 1500. The public reads were reprocessed in TCRdb via fastp at Q25 and MiXCR, keeping in-frame beta chains. Entries are consolidated by CDR3 protein sequence, retaining the most common genes and DNA. The sample table shows over 200,000 distinct CDR3 sequences, and roughly 13% are seen once. Roughly 8.9% of the sample goes to the ten largest clones. Spanning cysteine to phenylalanine, the CDR3 consists of 18 amino acids. Here the CDR3 DNA is all that survives: 54 bases in frame from base 1. At the junction V is shortened by 2 bases and J by 2 bases, with 16 bases in between. CDR1 SGHTA and CDR2 FQGNSA were looked up in the germline V gene.

The TCR sequence derives from a human donor in good health (CMV status not recorded). Some clones in this sample may be carry-over from other donors' samples. The rearranged segments are TRBV7-2 and TRBJ2-6; the D gene is perhaps TRBD1, from 6 matching bases. Sequencing was done on a sample of PBMCs. The CDR3 in this case is CASSLRAGAMAGANVLTF. The DNA sequence reads TGTGCCAGCAGCTTAAGGGCAGGGGCAATGGCTGGGGCCAACGTCCTGACTTTC.